The clone carrying this T cell receptor (beta chain) was found many times. What it recognizes is unknown. The source of the sample is a study of CD8 T cells in ankylosing spondylitis. Study results and caveats: Matched ankylosing spondylitis synovial fluid reportedly showed significant enrichment of disease-linked clones. Apparently characteristic of ankylosing spondylitis blood was a TCR beta motif (roughly eight highly homologous variants).

Libraries for TCR beta were made by quantitative 5'-RACE with molecular barcodes. From the 5' RACE reads, TCRdb called clonotypes with MiXCR, one entry per CDR3 protein. The data show around 150,000 distinct CDR3 sequences, around 18% seen once. The germline V gene encodes CDR1 MGHRA and CDR2 YSYEKL. The trim removed 1 base at V and 2 bases at J, leaving 14 bases unmatched. The CDR3 sequence is 19 residues long. The receptor was derived from a male donor with ankylosing spondylitis or in good health (not recorded which). The specimen sequenced was blood, either unsorted or a sorted T cell fraction (not recorded which). The chain links TRBV4-1 to TRBJ1-2; TRBD1 aligns across 9 bases. The CDR3 is CASSQAPPNGDRANYGYTF. As DNA, the CDR3 is TGCGCCAGCAGCCAAGCCCCCCCCAATGGGGACAGGGCGAACTATGGCTACACCTTC.